This T cell receptor beta chain is from a study of T cell responses to AZD1222 COVID-19 vaccine. TCRdb's table, derived via immunoSEQ multiplex PCR, lists solely in-frame clones and lacks some. The data contain under 60,000 clones, about 81% of them singletons. The V and J ends lost 1 base and 6 bases respectively, with 10 bases between them. Per the germline V gene, CDR1 is SGHAT and CDR2 is FQNNGV. The CDR3 has 14 amino acids. The receptor was derived from an adult in good health. The gene calls are TRBV11-2 and TRBJ1-5; TRBD1 is a possible D gene (6 bases). The sample consisted of peripheral blood, taken on day 0 of AZD1222 vaccination. CDR3: CASSLAGGTQPQHF. CDR3 nucleotides: TGTGCCAGCAGCTTAGCCGGGGGCACTCAGCCCCAGCATTTT.